This T cell receptor beta chain stems from a study of blood T cells in healthy people across ages. The study's findings and limits: Long-lived donors exceeded aged donors in naive CD4+ cells and diversity. Naive T cell percentage and TCR beta diversity correlated strongly. One million T cells yielded diversity estimates that were considered underestimates.

CDR3 size: 13 residues. V gave up 6 bases and J gave up 2 bases, with 10 bases separating them. Germline values: CDR1 LNHDA, CDR2 SQIVND (reference sequence). This clonotype occurred a few times. Its specificity is unknown. Next came a second PCR, run for about 7 to 12 cycles, which used a sample-barcoded 5' primer along with a J-beta primer mix. TCRdb re-called the 5' RACE reads with MiXCR, one entry per CDR3 protein. Counted here are some 850,000 distinct CDR3 sequences, roughly 25% occurring once; the ten biggest clones make up about 3%. The data also belong to a second study, concerning T cells of mothers and their children.

The receptor comes from a boy younger than 18 in good health. This chain connects TRBV19 to TRBJ2-5; a possible D gene is TRBD2 (6 bases). The sample was blood. CDR3 region: CASRAGPQETQYF. CDR3 nucleotides: TGTGCCAGTAGGGCGGGACCGCAAGAGACCCAGTACTTC.